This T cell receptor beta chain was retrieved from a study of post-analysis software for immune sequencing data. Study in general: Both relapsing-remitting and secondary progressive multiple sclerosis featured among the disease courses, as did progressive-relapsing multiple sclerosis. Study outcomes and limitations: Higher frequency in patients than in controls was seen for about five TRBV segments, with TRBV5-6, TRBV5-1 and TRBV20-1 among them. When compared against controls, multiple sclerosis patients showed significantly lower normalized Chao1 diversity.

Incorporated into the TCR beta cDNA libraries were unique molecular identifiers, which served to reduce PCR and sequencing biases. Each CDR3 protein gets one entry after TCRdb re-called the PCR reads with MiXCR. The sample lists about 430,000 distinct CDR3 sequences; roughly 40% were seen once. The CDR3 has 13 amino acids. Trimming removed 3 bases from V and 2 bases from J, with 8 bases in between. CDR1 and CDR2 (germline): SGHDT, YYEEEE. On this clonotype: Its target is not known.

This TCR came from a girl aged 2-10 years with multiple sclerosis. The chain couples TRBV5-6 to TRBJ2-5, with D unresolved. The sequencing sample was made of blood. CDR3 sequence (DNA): TGTGCCAGCAGCTCGTTCCAGCAAGAGACCCAGTACTTC. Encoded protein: CASSSFQQETQYF.